One TCR beta chain is described in this entry. MiXCR, run by TCRdb on the 5' RACE reads, gives a single entry per CDR3 protein. Altogether tens of thousands of distinct CDR3 sequences are present, around 11% being singletons, with the ten largest covering 32%. As for time point: blood at routine non-recurrence follow-up after resection. The sample comes from a study of spatial heterogeneity in lung cancer. V lost 0 bases and J lost 6; bases outside the gene matches: 5. The germline CDR1 and CDR2 sequences are SGHNT and YYREEE (reference sequence). The CDR3 runs to 15 residues. Sequenced here: PBMCs, sampled at follow-up. This chain uses TRBV5-4 with TRBJ2-1; the match to TRBD2 covers 8 bases. The TCR originated in a male donor with early-stage non-small cell lung cancer. CDR3 loop: CASSLGGLAGNEQFF. The CDR3 DNA reads TGTGCCAGCAGCTTGGGCGGGCTAGCGGGCAATGAGCAGTTCTTC.